The source of this T cell receptor beta chain is a study of T cells in Graves' hyperthyroidism and ophthalmopathy. Of note for this clonotype: A much larger clone lies one base from this, so it may be a read error.

Germline CDR1 is SGDLS and CDR2 is YYNGEE. CDR3 size: 15 residues. Amplified TCR beta CDR3 regions derived from RNA transcripts. The HTBI primer set drove a first-round RT-PCR of the TCR CDR3. Via MiXCR, TCRdb re-called the multiplex PCR reads, giving one row per CDR3 protein. The data contain fewer than 500,000 distinct CDR3 sequences, 13% to 15% of them singletons. The clonotype was recovered from a woman aged 25 to 39 with Graves' ophthalmopathy. Sequenced sample: blood. The rearrangement joins TRBV9 to TRBJ1-1; D is possibly TRBD1 (5 bases). CDR3 region: CASSVFTGMNTEALF. CDR3 DNA sequence: TGTGCCAGCAGCGTATTTACAGGAATGAACACTGAAGCTCTCTTT.